This TCR beta chain was retrieved from a study of T cell responses to AZD1222 COVID-19 vaccine (dated by TCRdb to the early 2020s). At the level of the whole study: TCR sequencing covered roughly 230 trial participants: 207 given two doses of AZD1222 and about 26 given two doses of MenACWY control vaccine. Enrollment into the trials was organized by age into subgroups of 18-55, 56-69 and 70-plus years, and those subgroups contained roughly 160, 29 and 62 TCR-sequenced participants, respectively.

Comments on this clone: Its specific antigen is unknown.

Reading from cysteine to phenylalanine, the CDR3 counts 14 amino acids. Solely the CDR3 DNA is kept, with 42 bases framed from the first base. The V end gives up 4 bases and the J end 2 bases, leaving 6 bases in the junction not matched to a gene. Via the germline V gene, CDR1 is SGHRS and CDR2 YFSETQ. The CDR3 regions of human TCRbeta chains were subjected to immunosequencing. Regarding the original processing steps: Repertoire TCRs were checked for matches against a reference library of SARS-CoV-2-specific TCRs that had been generated using the MIRA antigen-specificity platform. Breadth was defined as the fraction of unique TCRs that were SARS-CoV-2-associated, and depth was defined as the fraction of total T cells that were SARS-CoV-2-associated. Using the MIRA data, every spike-specific TCR was mapped to the spike region that the TCR reacted to and assigned to either a CD4 or a CD8 class. Log10-transformed breadth and depth values were compared by one-way ANOVA with Sidak's multiple comparisons tests. As stored in TCRdb, this immuneACCESS dataset retains in-frame rearrangements with V and J assigned. A fraction of the clones does not appear; measured against another copy, unresolved V genes explain less than half of the discrepancy, and the remainder lacks a known reason. That table is the source of V, J and clone size, and D and trimming were worked out from the DNA. The sample table holds over 120,000 clones. The ten largest clones represent roughly 2% of the sample.

What this sample's time point label stands for: baseline before first vaccination. Samples from vaccinated people were obtained from the UK trials COV001 and COV002, which included a single-blind randomized controlled phase 2/3 trial of AZD1222 (ChAdOx1 nCoV-19) in healthy adults. For TCRbeta chain sequencing, PBMC samples were collected from trial participants at day 0 and at day 28 after the second dose. Beyond this particular receptor, the publication reports: Only a handful of AZD1222 recipients were SARS-CoV-2 seropositive at baseline, limiting conclusions about previously exposed vaccinees. After two AZD1222 doses, both the breadth and the depth of spike-specific TCRs were significantly higher than at day 0 and than in MenACWY recipients. Most participants were white British and females outnumbered males, and the authors suggested that clonal diversity may have been underestimated. Because no samples from the day 14 peak response were available, repertoires could be characterized only after the peak T cell response. Vaccine-associated CD4 TCRs spanned the whole spike protein, with dominant responses in regions 160-218 and 743-854. In the small 56-69-year group, the increase in depth fell short of significance, most likely because of low power. Reportedly, almost half of the unique spike-specific TCRs recognized epitopes lying outside the regions that are mutated in the B.1.351 and B.1.1.7 variants.

Sequenced sample: peripheral blood. The sequence is built from TRBV5-1 and TRBJ2-7; 7 bases in the junction line up with TRBD1. This TCR was recovered from an adult in good health. The nucleotide sequence reads as follows: TGCGCCAGCAGCCCCGGGACAGAAGCCTACGAGCAGTACTTC. This sequence encodes CASSPGTEAYEQYF.